The T cell receptor beta chain described here comes from a study of prognosis after radiotherapy for stage I lung cancer (dated by TCRdb to the early 2020s). Describing the broader study: Around 20 stage I NSCLC patients were enrolled in Nanjing, China, between 2018 and January 2019. Newly diagnosed primary stage I lung tumors occurred in some 15 patients, and oligometastatic NSCLC after surgical resection of the primary tumor occurred in a few. Every patient was deemed medically inoperable, approximately eleven because of comorbidities and seven or eight because they refused surgery. Ages in the cohort of about a dozen men and about 6 women ranged from roughly 50 to 90 years, with a median of 74. Squamous cell carcinoma histology was identified in seven patients, and adenocarcinoma histology was identified in about a dozen patients. Using image-guided IMRT or VMAT, SBRT was delivered in 3 to 5 fractions at a biologically effective dose of at least 100 Gy. In every patient, SBRT was given without any concurrent therapy. Distant metastases were developed by four of the 19 patients after SBRT, at a median of 7 months, whereas no significant progression was observed in the other 15 patients. Peripheral blood TCR beta repertoires were profiled in stage I NSCLC patients before and after stereotactic body radiotherapy, and the repertoires were related to distant failure. The study took one blood sample before SBRT and one after SBRT from each of 19 patients and sequenced all 40 or so samples. What the authors observed across the whole study: The study was limited by its small cohort and short follow-up, and the findings require independent validation. TRBV and TRBJ usage frequencies reportedly differed by metastasis status, in two V genes at baseline and in under 10 V and two J genes after SBRT. After SBRT, the count of unique TCR clones dropped from a median of roughly 9,300 beforehand to several thousand afterward (Wilcoxon paired P=0.011). Whether the expanded TCR clones were tumor-specific was not determined. None of the reported P values were adjusted for multiple comparisons. Post-SBRT Shannon entropy and its change from baseline were lower in patients who developed distant metastases; baseline Shannon entropy was not associated with metastases.

A history of other malignancies or of prior chemotherapy or radiotherapy was absent in all patients, and node-negative disease was shown on CT and PET/CT in all patients. At each of the two time points, six milliliters of peripheral venous blood were collected into EDTA tubes. PBMCs were isolated by Ficoll-Paque Plus density-gradient centrifugation. Immediately after collection, samples were stored at -80 degrees C until analysis. Reading from cysteine to phenylalanine, the CDR3 counts 13 amino acids. The only DNA kept is the CDR3, 39 bases in frame from the first base. V loses 4 bases, J loses 2 bases, and the germline ends lie 7 bases apart. The germline V gene sets CDR1 to SGHAT and CDR2 to FQNNGV. A note on this clonotype: There is no known antigen for this receptor. Base quality data are lacking; no much larger clone is found one base away.

Two rounds of multiplex PCR on genomic DNA were used to amplify the TCR beta CDR3 region. In the first round of PCR, primers specific to each TRBV and TRBJ gene were used, and the primer sequences are filed in Chinese patent CN105087789A. Universal primers were used in the second PCR round. The Roche High Pure PCR Template Preparation Kit was used to extract genomic DNA from the frozen PBMCs. The libraries underwent paired-end sequencing with 151 bp reads on an Illumina HiSeq 3000. Per the authors' processing: CutAdapt was used to remove raw reads lacking the multiplex PCR primer sequences. High-quality paired reads were merged into contigs with PEAR. MiXCR assigned TRB V, D and J gene segments to each contig by aligning to reference sequences. CDR3 sequences were clustered by base quality and sequence similarity to remove sequencing errors. Shannon entropy normalized by the natural log of productive TCR sequence number was used as the measure of diversity. Clonality was defined as one minus Shannon entropy divided by the natural log of the number of unique clonotypes. Using the Youden index from ROC curves, the researchers picked the repertoire-metric cut-offs for progression-free survival, and all analyses were carried out in R 3.5.3. Starting from the raw public reads, TCRdb applied fastp trimming at Q25, assembled clones with MiXCR and retained in-frame beta chains. Rows with a matching CDR3 protein are joined into one entry that keeps the most common DNA and genes. The V and J calls and clone size come from TCRdb's table, not from the authors' own analysis. This sample lists 26,000 or so distinct CDR3 sequences; about 30% were detected once. About 32% of the sample is held by the ten biggest clonotypes.

The material was PBMCs, obtained before or after stereotactic body radiation therapy (not recorded which). The sequence was obtained from a donor over 45 with non-small cell lung cancer. The chain is encoded by TRBV11-2 joined to TRBJ2-3; TRBD2 is possibly the D segment (5 matching bases). CDR3 loop: CASSSRATDTQYF. The nucleotide sequence is TGTGCCAGCAGCTCGAGGGCCACAGATACGCAGTATTTT.